A single sample is the source of the 25 T cell receptor beta chains below, sequenced in a study of Ad26.COV2.S vaccination and SARS-CoV-2 variants. The protocol was immunoSEQ multiplex PCR, while the TCRdb copy is restricted to in-frame clones and leaves out a portion. The table lists 350,000 to 450,000 clones, roughly 84% of them singletons. Specified treatment: roughly 20 received Ad26.COV2.S at low or high dose, single or two shots; roughly five received placebo; per-sample allocation not given. Sampling happened 63 days after the first vaccine or placebo injection. The specimen was peripheral blood, collected in a trial of Ad26.COV2.S vaccine versus placebo. The source of these receptors is a person between 18 and 59 years old who received the Ad26.COV2.S COVID-19 vaccine or a placebo.

V gene TRBV10-2 combines with J gene TRBJ1-1, with D unclear. This CDR3 comprises 10 residues. Per germline, CDR1 WSHSY and CDR2 SAAADI. V dropped 3 bases and J dropped 12 bases, with 8 bases sitting between them. Written as DNA, the CDR3 is TGCGCCAGCAGTGACGGGATGACTTTCTTT. Translating gives CASSDGMTFF.

The CDR3 reads CASSLRGPNTEAFF. The CDR3 DNA follows: TGTGCCAGCAGCTTGAGGGGTCCGAACACTGAAGCTTTCTTT. This rearrangement joins TRBV5-4 to TRBJ1-1, with a tentative D call TRBD1 (5 bases). Trimming shortened V by 1 base and J by 1 base, and 8 bases separated the two germline ends. This CDR3 region has 14 residues. Germline loops: CDR1 SGHNT, CDR2 YYREEE (reference sequence).

The gene calls are TRBV18 and TRBJ1-2; D is ambiguous. Germline V gene data show CDR1 as KGHSH and CDR2 as LQKENI. This CDR3 has 15 amino acids. Deletions cut 1 base from V and 1 base from J, with 10 bases between. CDR3 region: CASSPQDSSNYGYTF. The DNA for the CDR3 is TGTGCCAGCTCACCACAGGATTCGAGTAACTATGGCTACACCTTC.

The chain recombines TRBV18 with TRBJ2-3, with 9 bases that match TRBD1. The CDR3 is 17 residues long. J was trimmed by 1 base and V by 0 bases; bases with no gene match: 5. Germline-derived CDR1 and CDR2 are KGHSH and LQKENI. CDR3 amino acids: CASSPPPRDRGTDTQYF. CDR3 bases: TGTGCCAGCTCACCACCCCCGCGGGACAGGGGCACAGATACGCAGTATTTT.

This clone has a handful of counts. The chain has TRBV27 and TRBJ2-7; possible D gene TRBD1, 5 bases. V lost 0 bases, J lost 2 bases, and 8 bases lay in between. The germline V gene encodes CDR1 MNHEY and CDR2 SMNVEV (reference sequence). The CDR3 extends over 14 amino acids. CDR3 bases: TGTGCCAGCAGTTTATCGCAGGGAACCTACGAGCAGTACTTC. Its translation is CASSLSQGTYEQYF.

J is TRBJ2-7 and V is TRBV4-1, with 8 positions matching TRBD2. Germline CDR1 MGHRA, CDR2 YSYEKL. The CDR3 sequence is 14 residues long. With 1 base clipped from V and 3 bases from J, the junction kept 2 bases outside the gene matches. This chain's CDR3 is CASSQARGGYEQYF. In DNA, the CDR3 is TGCGCCAGCAGCCAAGCCCGGGGGGGCTACGAGCAGTACTTC.

This sequence joins TRBV9 and TRBJ2-2; D assignment may be TRBD1 or TRBD2 (5 bases each). CDR1 SGDLS and CDR2 YYNGEE come from the germline V gene. V was shortened by 4 bases and J by 6 bases, with 10 bases between the two germline ends. The CDR3 length is 13 residues. The CDR3 DNA reads as TGTGCCAGCAGCCGGGACGACGCCGGGGAGCTGTTTTTT. Its translation: CASSRDDAGELFF. The complete variable domain, with remaining parts taken from reference TRBV9 and TRBJ2-2, reads DSGVTQTPKHLITATGQRVTLRCSPRSGDLSVYWYQQSLDQGLQFLIQYYNGEERAKGNILERFSAQQFPDLHSELNLSSLELGDSALYFCASSRDDAGELFFGEGSRLTVL.

The chain uses TRBV14 and TRBJ1-3; perhaps TRBD1 as D (6 bases). The CDR3 has 15 amino acids. The ends were cut back, 8 bases at V and 1 base at J, with 15 bases in the middle. CDR1 is SGHDN, CDR2 FVKESK, per germline. CDR3 protein: CASASTRGSGNTIYF. The DNA for the CDR3 is TGTGCCAGCGCCTCAACTAGGGGGTCTGGAAACACCATATATTTT.

The V call is TRBV30, the J call TRBJ1-4, with 7 bases matching TRBD1. The length of the CDR3 is 14 residues. Germline V gene data show CDR1 as GTSNPN and CDR2 as SVGIG (reference sequence). V trimming: 2 bases; J trimming: 4 bases; junction bases outside the gene matches: 4. The CDR3 DNA is TGTGCCTGGAGTACTCCAGGGGGTAATGAAAAACTGTTTTTT. This translates into CAWSTPGGNEKLFF. Full variable domain (remainder filled in from reference TRBV30 and TRBJ1-4): SQTIHQWPATLVQPVGSPLSLECTVEGTSNPNLYWYRQAAGRGLQLLFYSVGIGQISSEVPQNLSASRPQDRQFILSSKKLLLSDSGFYLCAWSTPGGNEKLFFGSGTQLSVL.

CDR3 sequence (DNA): TGCGCCAGCAGCCAAGAAGGCTGGGACATTCAGTACTTC. It codes for CASSQEGWDIQYF. V and J are TRBV4-3 and TRBJ2-4; D is uncertain. V was clipped by 0 bases and J by 8 bases, with 8 bases between them. The germline V gene encodes CDR1 LGHNA and CDR2 YSLEER. The CDR3 is 13 amino acids.

This CDR3 is CASSEQSSGANVLTF. The CDR3 DNA follows: TGCGCCAGCAGTGAGCAGAGCTCTGGGGCCAACGTCCTGACTTTC. The chain is built from TRBV10-2 and TRBJ2-6; D ambiguous. Trimming removed 2 bases at V and 0 bases at J, with 5 bases between. There are 15 residues in the CDR3. Germline V lookup: CDR1 WSHSY, CDR2 SAAADI.

The chain recombines TRBV10-2 with TRBJ1-5, with 9 bases aligning to TRBD1. With V trimmed by 6 bases and J by 4 bases, 4 bases remained unmatched. CDR3 size: 14 residues. The germline CDR1 and CDR2 sequences are WSHSY and SAAADI. The CDR3 region has the DNA TGCGCCAGCAGACCGGGGACAGGGAATCAGCCCCAGCATTTT. Residues: CASRPGTGNQPQHF.

The rearrangement joins TRBV21-1 to TRBJ2-3; TRBD2, the table's D call, was not compared with the DNA. TRBV21-1 is a pseudogene segment. The CDR3 length is 17 residues. CDR3 coding DNA: TGTGCCAGCAGCAAAGAAGTGGTCGGAGCTAGCACAGATACGCAGTATTTT. Protein: CASSKEVVGASTDTQYF.

This chain uses TRBV7-2 with TRBJ2-1, with D perhaps given as TRBD1 or TRBD2 (5 bases each). V was trimmed by 1 base and J by 7 bases, leaving 11 bases between them. Germline V gives CDR1 SGHTA, CDR2 FQGNSA. The CDR3 length is 14 residues. The CDR3 region has the DNA TGTGCCAGCAGCTTAGGGGGGTTAGGGAATGAGCAGTTCTTC. Residues: CASSLGGLGNEQFF. The full variable domain, rest sourced from reference TRBV7-2 and TRBJ2-1, is GAGVSQSPSNKVTEKGKDVELRCDPISGHTALYWYRQSLGQGLEFLIYFQGNSAPDKSGLPSDRFSAERTGGSVSTLTIQRTQQEDSAVYLCASSLGGLGNEQFFGPGTRLTVL.

The chain is built from TRBV2 and TRBJ2-3; a weak D match, TRBD2 (5 bases). The length of the CDR3 is 15 residues. Germline V gene sequence: CDR1 SNHLY, CDR2 FYNNEI. With 7 bases removed from V and 1 base from J, the gap between germline ends came to 15 bases. CDR3 amino acids: CASTRGGGRTDTQYF. The CDR3 bases are TGTGCCAGCACTCGGGGTGGCGGACGCACAGATACGCAGTATTTT.

The chain joins TRBV6-5 to TRBJ1-1; the D is unclear. This CDR3 spans 12 amino acids. Trimming pared 7 bases from V and 10 bases from J, leaving 16 bases between. Germline CDR1 MNHEY, CDR2 SVGAGI. Here the CDR3 reads CASKAGAIRAFF. CDR3 DNA sequence: TGTGCCAGCAAGGCAGGAGCGATCCGAGCTTTCTTT.

This clone was seen once. J is TRBJ1-4 and V is TRBV7-6; TRBD1 agrees at 12 bases. CDR3 length equals 17 residues. Per germline, CDR1 SGHVS and CDR2 FNYEAQ. The ends lost 3 bases at V and 6 bases at J; junction bases unmatched: 8. CDR3 loop: CASSFTGTGGVDEKLFF. For the CDR3, the DNA is TGTGCCAGCAGCTTTACTGGGACAGGGGGCGTTGATGAAAAACTGTTTTTT.

The genes are TRBV21-1 and TRBJ1-1. TRBV21-1 is listed as a pseudogene. The CDR3 spans 20 residues. CDR3 bases: TGTGCCAGCAGCAAAAAGGGGAGAGGTCAGGGCCTCTTTCCGAACACTGAAGCTTTCTTT. Amino acid sequence: CASSKKGRGQGLFPNTEAFF.

DNA of the CDR3: TGTGCCAGTAGTCGATGGGGGCGCAGCACCGGGGAGCTGTTTTTT. It encodes CASSRWGRSTGELFF. V gene TRBV19 combines with J gene TRBJ2-2, with a weak D call TRBD1 (6 bases). This CDR3 contains 15 residues. Trimming shortened V by 5 bases and J by 4 bases, and 14 bases separated the two germline ends. The germline V gene encodes CDR1 LNHDA and CDR2 SQIVND (reference sequence).

The chain uses TRBV11-2 and TRBJ2-7, with TRBD1 identical over 7 bases. CDR1 is SGHAT and CDR2 is FQNNGV in the germline V gene. J was trimmed by 4 bases and V by 1 base; bases with no gene match: 4. The CDR3 runs 14 residues. The CDR3 coding sequence is TGTGCCAGCAGCTTAGGAGGGGGCGGGTACGAGCAGTACTTC. Translation: CASSLGGGGYEQYF.

The rearrangement joins TRBV2 to TRBJ2-4, with D perhaps matching TRBD2 (5 bases). Germline values: CDR1 SNHLY, CDR2 FYNNEI. V dropped 6 bases and J dropped 3 bases, with 9 bases sitting between them. The CDR3 totals 13 residues. Here the CDR3 reads CASRAGLKNIQYF. CDR3 coding DNA: TGTGCCAGCAGGGCGGGTCTCAAAAACATTCAGTACTTC.

This clone appeared many times. The gene calls are TRBV5-1 and TRBJ2-2, with D unresolved. CDR1 SGHRS and CDR2 YFSETQ come from the germline V gene. Trimming removed 0 bases at V and 4 bases at J, with 10 bases between. The CDR3 extends over 15 amino acids. CDR3 sequence (DNA): TGCGCCAGCAGCTTGGATTACAGCTCCACCGGGGAGCTGTTTTTT. This sequence encodes CASSLDYSSTGELFF.

V gene TRBV18 combines with J gene TRBJ2-2, with a weak D call TRBD2 (6 bases). V shed 0 bases and J shed 7 bases, with 6 bases lying between them. Germline V lookup: CDR1 KGHSH, CDR2 LQKENI. This CDR3 has 13 residues. DNA of the CDR3: TGTGCCAGCTCACCACCGGGAGGCGGGGAGCTGTTTTTT. Protein: CASSPPGGGELFF.

The rearrangement uses TRBV7-2 and TRBJ2-1; no firm D call. V was clipped by 4 bases and J by 4 bases, with 11 bases between them. The CDR3 contains 14 residues. Germline CDR1 SGHTA, CDR2 FQGNSA. The CDR3 region has the DNA TGTGCCAGCAGCTCCGCACTTGGATACAATGAGCAGTTCTTC. Translating gives CASSSALGYNEQFF.

The genes are TRBV19 and TRBJ1-5; possibly TRBD1 for D (6 bases). The CDR3 spans 15 residues. V was cut by 3 bases and J by 7 bases, with 16 bases left in between. From germline, CDR1 is LNHDA and CDR2 SQIVND (reference sequence). The CDR3, as DNA: TGTGCCAGTAGTATGGTGGCAGGGGATCAGCAGCCCCAGCATTTT. It translates to CASSMVAGDQQPQHF.